The 22 T cell receptor beta chains below come from one sample, sequenced in a study of T cell responses to AZD1222 COVID-19 vaccine. Clones were read by immunoSEQ multiplex PCR, and TCRdb kept only the in-frame ones, dropping some. The data show about 120,000 clones, approximately 90% seen once. The starting material was peripheral blood, obtained on day 0 of AZD1222 vaccination. These receptors all come from an adult in good health.

The rearrangement links TRBV5-4 to TRBJ1-1, with D possibly being TRBD1 (5 bases). This CDR3 comprises 13 residues. Germline values: CDR1 SGHNT, CDR2 YYREEE (reference sequence). V gave up 4 bases and J gave up 5 bases, with 12 bases separating them. The CDR3 is CASSGSQGTEAFF. The DNA of the CDR3 is TGTGCCAGCAGCGGCTCCCAGGGAACTGAAGCTTTCTTT.

The gene calls are TRBV28 and TRBJ2-1, with 11 nucleotides matching TRBD2. V lost 4 bases to trimming and J lost 0 bases; unmatched junction nucleotides: 5. This CDR3 contains 17 residues. Germline V gene sequence: CDR1 MDHEN, CDR2 SYDVKM. The CDR3 nucleotides are TGTGCCAGCAGTTATAGCGGGGGGGGAATCTCCTACAATGAGCAGTTCTTC. It specifies CASSYSGGGISYNEQFF.

This chain joins TRBV19 and TRBJ2-1; 9 positions match TRBD2. Germline CDR1 LNHDA, CDR2 SQIVND (reference sequence). The J segment lost 8 bases and the V segment lost 5 bases, leaving 13 bases of the junction unmatched. There are 16 residues in the CDR3. CDR3 coding DNA: TGTGCCAGTAGTGCCGCCAATAGCGGGAGTCGTCATGAGCAGTTCTTC. This encodes CASSAANSGSRHEQFF.

The chain links TRBV6-5 to TRBJ2-4; possibly TRBD1 for D (5 bases). V was cut by 7 bases and J by 13 bases, with 14 bases left in between. The CDR3 runs 11 residues. The germline V gene has CDR1 MNHEY and CDR2 SVGAGI. The CDR3 loop reads CASTRDWTQYF. CDR3 DNA: TGTGCCAGCACCCGAGACTGGACACAGTACTTC.

The genes are TRBV13 and TRBJ2-2; 13 bases are shared with TRBD2. The CDR3 extends over 16 amino acids. V was pared by 5 bases and J by 5 bases, with 5 bases of the junction left unmatched. Germline assignment: CDR1 PRHDT and CDR2 FYEKMQ (reference sequence). CDR3: CASSPGTSGITGELFF. In DNA, the CDR3 is TGTGCCAGCAGCCCAGGGACTAGCGGGATAACCGGGGAGCTGTTTTTT.

The rearrangement joins TRBV5-1 to TRBJ2-3; perhaps TRBD2 as D (6 bases). Trimming stripped 5 bases from V and 4 bases from J, with 17 bases between. Germline V gives CDR1 SGHRS, CDR2 YFSETQ. CDR3 length: 15 residues. The CDR3 DNA reads as TGCGCCAGCAGACCCTCGGGAGTAGGGGCAGATACGCAGTATTTT. It encodes CASRPSGVGADTQYF.

The V call is TRBV9, the J call TRBJ1-2; 10 nucleotides align to TRBD1. Trimming took 0 bases from V and 8 from J; bases not matched to a gene: 7. The CDR3 consists of 15 residues. Germline V CDR1 and CDR2: SGDLS, YYNGEE. CDR3 amino acids: CASSVGPGQGGGYTF. The CDR3 DNA sequence: TGTGCCAGCAGCGTAGGACCTGGACAGGGGGGCGGCTACACCTTC.

This rearrangement joins TRBV28 to TRBJ2-4, with unresolved D. Germline lookup yields CDR1 MDHEN and CDR2 SYDVKM. V lost 6 bases and J lost 11, with 17 bases in between. This CDR3 region has 13 residues. The CDR3 loop is CASSRNYPRVQYF. The CDR3 nucleotides are TGTGCCAGCAGCCGAAACTACCCTAGGGTTCAGTACTTC.

The gene calls are TRBV21-1 and TRBJ1-1. TRBV21-1 corresponds to a pseudogene. The CDR3 has 18 residues. The CDR3 DNA sequence: TGTGCCAGCAGAAGAAGAGGGGCAGGGCATCGTTTTTTCGACGAAGCTTTCTTT. Protein sequence: CASRRRGAGHRFFDEAFF.

J is TRBJ1-4 and V is TRBV19; D not resolved. Trimming cost V 5 bases and J 6 bases, with 10 bases left between them. The CDR3 length is 13 residues. Germline V gene data show CDR1 as LNHDA and CDR2 as SQIVND (reference sequence). CDR3 bases: TGTGCCAGTAGTGTCCGGAGAGATGAAAAACTGTTTTTT. It encodes CASSVRRDEKLFF. Full variable domain (remainder filled in from reference TRBV19 and TRBJ1-4): DGGITQSPKYLFRKEGQNVTLSCEQNLNHDAMYWYRQDPGQGLRLIYYSQIVNDFQKGDIAEGYSVSREKKESFPLTVTSAQKNPTAFYLCASSVRRDEKLFFGSGTQLSVL.

The chain links TRBV7-9 to TRBJ2-2; 13 nucleotides align to TRBD2. CDR3 length: 14 residues. Looked up from germline, CDR1 is SEHNR and CDR2 is FQNEAQ (reference sequence). Trimming removed 5 bases from V and 9 bases from J; junction bases left unmatched: 3. This CDR3 reads CASSRTSGSRELFF. The CDR3 DNA is TGTGCCAGCAGCCGGACTAGCGGGAGTCGGGAGCTGTTTTTT.

J is TRBJ2-1 and V is TRBV5-4; D tentatively reads TRBD1 or TRBD2 (6 bases each). CDR1 and CDR2 (germline): SGHNT, YYREEE (reference sequence). The ends were cut back, 1 base at V and 4 bases at J, with 15 bases in the middle. The CDR3 length is 16 residues. The CDR3 here is CASSLLGAGTYNEQFF. The CDR3 nucleotides read TGTGCCAGCAGCTTGTTGGGGGCGGGGACGTACAATGAGCAGTTCTTC.

V is TRBV14 and J is TRBJ2-7; possible D gene TRBD2, 5 bases. Germline V CDR1 and CDR2: SGHDN, FVKESK. The CDR3 consists of 13 residues. V was cut by 1 base and J by 7 bases, with 11 bases left in between. The CDR3 region has the DNA TGTGCCAGCAGCCAAGCGGCCAGGAGGGAGCAGTACTTC. This encodes CASSQAARREQYF. The full variable domain, with the rest looked up from reference TRBV14 and TRBJ2-7, is EAGVTQFPSHSVIEKGQTVTLRCDPISGHDNLYWYRRVMGKEIKFLLHFVKESKQDESGMPNNRFLAERTGGTYSTLKVQPAELEDSGVYFCASSQAARREQYFGPGTRLTVT.

A single count supports this clone. V usage is TRBV3-1 (or the pseudogene TRBV3-2) and J usage is TRBJ2-6; possible D gene TRBD1, 5 bases. Trimming cost V 2 bases and J 2 bases, with 13 bases left between them. In germline, CDR1 is LGHDT, CDR2 YNNKEL (reference sequence). The CDR3 has 17 residues. The CDR3 DNA reads TGTGCCAGCAGCCAATCTACACAGGTAACTGGGGCCAACGTCCTGACTTTC. Its protein product is CASSQSTQVTGANVLTF.

This chain joins TRBV5-1 and TRBJ1-5; D gene unclear. This CDR3 region has 13 residues. Germline CDR1 is SGHRS and CDR2 is YFSETQ. V was cut by 2 bases and J by 6 bases, with 9 bases left in between. The CDR3 region is CASSLSAGQPQHF. The CDR3 nucleotides are TGCGCCAGCAGCTTATCAGCGGGTCAGCCCCAGCATTTT.

The chain combines TRBV3-1 (or the pseudogene TRBV3-2) with TRBJ2-7; TRBD2 agrees at 8 bases. The CDR3 has 15 amino acids. Germline V gives CDR1 LGHDT, CDR2 YNNKEL (reference sequence). Unmatched junction bases numbered 4, after V lost 1 base and J lost 2 bases. Written as DNA, the CDR3 is TGTGCCAGCAGCCAAGGACTAGCGACAGCCTACGAGCAGTACTTC. Protein sequence: CASSQGLATAYEQYF.

Here the CDR3 reads CATSDSGPPDTQYF. CDR3 in DNA: TGTGCCACCAGTGACTCTGGCCCCCCAGATACGCAGTATTTT. The rearrangement joins TRBV24-1 to TRBJ2-3; no clear D gene. CDR3 length equals 14 residues. The ends were cut back, 4 bases at V and 4 bases at J, with 11 bases in the middle. Looked up from germline, CDR1 is KGHDR and CDR2 is SFDVKD.

The chain uses TRBV28 and TRBJ1-3; no reliable D call. CDR1 MDHEN and CDR2 SYDVKM come from the germline V gene. The CDR3 has 15 residues. V was clipped by 7 bases and J by 0 bases, with 13 bases between them. The DNA of the CDR3 is TGTGCCAGCACCGTTACGGGAAACTCTGGAAACACCATATATTTT. It yields the protein CASTVTGNSGNTIYF.

The chain couples TRBV14 to TRBJ1-2, with 7 bases aligning to TRBD1. Germline-derived CDR1 and CDR2 are SGHDN and FVKESK. Trimming cost V 5 bases and J 4 bases; bases outside gene matches: 7. The CDR3 runs to 14 residues. The chain's CDR3 is CASSFDRARYGYTF. Written as DNA, the CDR3 is TGTGCCAGCAGCTTCGACAGGGCCCGCTATGGCTACACCTTC. The full variable domain, rest sourced from reference TRBV14 and TRBJ1-2, is EAGVTQFPSHSVIEKGQTVTLRCDPISGHDNLYWYRRVMGKEIKFLLHFVKESKQDESGMPNNRFLAERTGGTYSTLKVQPAELEDSGVYFCASSFDRARYGYTFGSGTRLTVV.

This clone was detected once. The chain links TRBV6-5 to TRBJ1-1; D perhaps matches TRBD1 (5 bases). The CDR3 spans 15 residues. V lost 5 bases, J lost 6 bases, and 19 bases lay in between. Per the germline V gene, CDR1 is MNHEY and CDR2 is SVGAGI. The CDR3 sequence is CASSPWAGYNPEAFF. The CDR3 nucleotides read TGTGCCAGCAGTCCCTGGGCAGGGTATAATCCTGAAGCTTTCTTT.

The chain uses TRBV10-3 and TRBJ1-4; 11 positions match TRBD1. V lost 3 bases to trimming and J lost 7 bases; unmatched junction nucleotides: 4. The germline gives CDR1 ENHRY, CDR2 SYGVKD. The CDR3 loop spans 15 amino acids. Written as DNA, the CDR3 is TGTGCCATCAGTGACCGGACAGGGGGCGGTGAAAAACTGTTTTTT. It is translated as CAISDRTGGGEKLFF.

The J gene is TRBJ1-5, the V gene TRBV3-1 (or the pseudogene TRBV3-2); no definite D call. The ends were cut back, 1 base at V and 2 bases at J, with 9 bases in the middle. Germline CDR1 LGHDT, CDR2 YNNKEL (reference sequence). This CDR3 region has 15 residues. For the CDR3, the DNA is TGTGCCAGCAGCCAAGGTGCCCTGGGCAATCAGCCCCAGCATTTT. Amino acid sequence: CASSQGALGNQPQHF.